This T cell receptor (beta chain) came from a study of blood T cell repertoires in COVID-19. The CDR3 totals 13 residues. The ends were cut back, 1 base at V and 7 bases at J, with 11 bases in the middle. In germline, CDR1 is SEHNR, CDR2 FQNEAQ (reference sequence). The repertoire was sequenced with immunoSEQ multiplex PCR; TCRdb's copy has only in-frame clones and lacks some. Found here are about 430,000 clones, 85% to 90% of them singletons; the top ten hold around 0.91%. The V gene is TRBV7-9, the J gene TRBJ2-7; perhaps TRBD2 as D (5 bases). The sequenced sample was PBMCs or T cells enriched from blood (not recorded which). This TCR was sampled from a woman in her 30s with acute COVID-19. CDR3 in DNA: TGTGCCAGCAGCTTAGGCGGAGGTAGGGAGCAGTACTTC. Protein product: CASSLGGGREQYF.